This T cell receptor (beta chain) comes out of a study of cytomegalovirus exposure and HLA in healthy donors. Study-wide findings and caveats: In all likelihood, a cluster of highly shared sequence variants was a sequencing artifact. Analysis performed later found more than 15,000 TCR beta sequences associated with HLA alleles at 0.05 false discovery rate. Earlier analysis found most TCR beta V segments productive about 90% or about 30% of the time. When a later analysis was performed, an Asian-associated ancestry cluster reportedly had fewer N-insertions than the approximately 700-donor mean.

The primer mix had 60 Vbeta and 13 Jbeta primers. This table comes from immunoSEQ multiplex PCR, and its TCRdb copy is limited to in-frame clones, with some not included. Counted here are about 100,000 clones, roughly 69% occurring once; the ten biggest clones make up 2.6%. With regard to this clone: Its antigen is not known.

V dropped 5 bases and J dropped 4; count of bases not matched to a gene: 7. CDR1 SEHNR and CDR2 FQNEAQ come from the germline V gene (reference sequence). The CDR3 spans 14 residues. Sequenced sample: PBMCs. This chain connects TRBV7-9 to TRBJ2-5; TRBD1 agrees at 7 bases. The TCR originated in a man aged 50 to 59 in good health and CMV-seropositive. CDR3 DNA: TGTGCCAGCAGCCCGAGCGCAGGGGGAGAGACCCAGTACTTC. The encoded protein is CASSPSAGGETQYF.